This TCR beta chain was recorded in a study of CD8 T cells in Susac syndrome. Roughly 0.45 to 1 ug RNA was reverse transcribed with random hexamers. TCRdb re-analysed the immunoSEQ multiplex PCR reads in MiXCR, keeping a single row per CDR3 protein. The table records about 82,000 distinct CDR3 sequences, 95% to 97% of them present only once. The Susac syndrome patients fit the recently defined diagnostic criteria for definite or probable disease. TEMRA cells underwent FACS enrichment and CD8+ and CD4+ T cells underwent negative isolation. In germline, CDR1 is LNHDA, CDR2 SQIVND (reference sequence). Trimming took off 6 bases at V and 3 bases at J, with 20 bases between the two ends. There are 16 residues in the CDR3.

Input material: CD8+ T cells from PBMCs. V usage is TRBV19 and J usage is TRBJ1-1; no firm D call. This sequence originates from a human donor with Susac syndrome. The CDR3 sequence is CASRTLDRPEDTEAFF. For the CDR3, the DNA is TGTGCCAGTAGGACATTGGACCGCCCCGAGGACACTGAAGCTTTCTTT.